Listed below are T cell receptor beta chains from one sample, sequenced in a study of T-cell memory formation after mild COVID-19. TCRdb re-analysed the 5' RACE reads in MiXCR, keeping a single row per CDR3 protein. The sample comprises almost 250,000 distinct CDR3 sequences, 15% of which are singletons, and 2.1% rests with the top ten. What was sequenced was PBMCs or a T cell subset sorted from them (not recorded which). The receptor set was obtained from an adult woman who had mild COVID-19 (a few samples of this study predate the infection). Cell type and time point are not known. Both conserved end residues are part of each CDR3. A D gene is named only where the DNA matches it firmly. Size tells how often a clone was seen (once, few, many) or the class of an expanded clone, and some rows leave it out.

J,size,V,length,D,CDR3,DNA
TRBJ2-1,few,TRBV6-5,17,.,CASRSRRQRSSYNEQFF,TGTGCCAGCAGGAGCAGGAGACAGCGAAGCTCCTACAATGAGCAGTTCTTC
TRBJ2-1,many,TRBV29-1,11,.,CSVGPFNEQFF,TGCAGCGTTGGGCCCTTCAATGAGCAGTTCTTC
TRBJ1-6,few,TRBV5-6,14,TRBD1,CASSLQGINSPLHF,TGTGCCAGCAGCTTACAGGGGATAAATTCACCCCTCCACTTT
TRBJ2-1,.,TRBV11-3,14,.,CASSLDNLDNEQFF,TGTGCCAGCAGCTTAGACAACCTTGACAATGAGCAGTTCTTC
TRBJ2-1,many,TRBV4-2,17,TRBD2,CASSQGTSGAGYNEQFF,TGTGCCAGCAGCCAAGGGACTAGCGGGGCTGGCTACAATGAGCAGTTCTTC
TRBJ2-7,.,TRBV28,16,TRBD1,CASSFSGTGGHSEQYF,TGTGCCAGCAGTTTCTCAGGGACAGGGGGCCATAGCGAGCAGTACTTC
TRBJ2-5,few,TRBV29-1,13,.,CSVEFQSQETQYF,TGCAGCGTTGAATTTCAGAGCCAAGAGACCCAGTACTTC
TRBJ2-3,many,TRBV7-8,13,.,CASSFGGEDTQYF,TGTGCCAGCAGCTTCGGGGGAGAAGATACGCAGTATTTT
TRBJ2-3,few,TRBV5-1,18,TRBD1,CASSLDRDRVHARDTQYF,TGCGCCAGCAGCTTGGATCGGGACAGGGTCCATGCAAGAGATACGCAGTATTTT
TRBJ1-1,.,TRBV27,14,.,CASRQKTMNSEAFF,TGTGCCAGCAGACAAAAAACCATGAACTCTGAAGCTTTCTTT
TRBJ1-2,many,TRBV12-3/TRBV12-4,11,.,CASSLGYGYTF,TGTGCCAGCAGTTTAGGGTATGGCTACACCTTC
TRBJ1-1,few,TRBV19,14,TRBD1,CASIGTGKNTEAFF,TGTGCCAGTATAGGGACAGGTAAAAACACTGAAGCTTTCTTT
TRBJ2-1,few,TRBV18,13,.,CASSPTTGHEQFF,TGTGCCAGCTCACCAACCACAGGACATGAGCAGTTCTTC